This TCR beta chain was recovered during a study of T cell responses to AZD1222 COVID-19 vaccine. Repertoires were generated with immunoSEQ multiplex PCR, while TCRdb's copy carries only in-frame clones and drops some. The table has around 120,000 clones, 70% to 90% seen once. The germline V gene encodes CDR1 MDHEN and CDR2 SYDVKM. The CDR3 has 14 residues. J was trimmed by 7 bases and V by 2 bases; bases with no gene match: 6. Study results and caveats: Just a handful of AZD1222 recipients were seropositive at baseline. Clonal diversity may have been underestimated, and the donors were mostly white British, with more females than males.

To note about this clone: Its antigen is still unknown.

The sample was peripheral blood, taken 28 days after the second AZD1222 dose. This chain connects TRBV28 to TRBJ1-1; 8 nucleotides align to TRBD1. This TCR was sampled from an adult who received the AZD1222 COVID-19 vaccine. This chain's CDR3 is CASSLGTGRSEAFF. The CDR3 DNA reads as TGTGCCAGCAGTTTAGGGACAGGCAGAAGTGAAGCTTTCTTT.